The present entry profiles one T cell receptor beta chain with its context. Antigen: not known. The data belong to a study of human T cells and chemical hapten exposure. Study summary: Patch tests put 0.01% DPC on the upper back, read at 6 days. Study-wide results and limits: Donors were affected by alopecia, so their immune reaction might vary from that of healthy individuals.

Time point defined: patch test 1, 2 weeks after DPC sensitization. Treatment indicated: therapeutic diphenylcyclopropenone sensitization with weekly scalp DPC. Prior to application of each patch test, blood was drawn. J lost 5 bases, V lost 3 bases, and 6 bases had no gene match. The germline V gene has CDR1 SGHNT and CDR2 YYREEE (reference sequence). CDR3 length: 15 amino acids. The library labeled individual cDNA molecules by adding unique molecular identifiers to them. A single record per CDR3 protein comes from TCRdb applying MiXCR to the RACE reads. The profile covers over 95,000 distinct CDR3 sequences, with about an eighth appearing a single time and approximately 2% taken by the ten largest.

The chain joins TRBV5-4 to TRBJ2-3, with 10 bases aligning to TRBD2. Material: whole blood, obtained in connection with sensitization to the hapten diphenylcyclopropenone (DPC). This clonotype was obtained from a woman aged 40 to 49 with alopecia areata. Some clones in this sample may be carry-over from other donors' samples. CDR3 region: CASSSPSGRIDTQYF. CDR3 DNA: TGTGCCAGCAGCTCCCCTAGCGGGAGAATAGATACGCAGTATTTT.